The rows below give T cell receptor beta chains drawn from one sample of a study of shared clonotypes between healthy human individuals. Clones were read by immunoSEQ multiplex PCR, and TCRdb kept only the in-frame ones, dropping some. The top ten hold less than 0.3% of the sample, which has fewer than 1 million clones, roughly 96% seen once. Input material: naive CD8+ T cells sorted from blood. The receptor source for this set is a man aged 25 to 40 in good health. CDR3s include the opening cysteine and the closing phenylalanine or tryptophan. The order of the fields is D gene, J gene, V gene, clone size, CDR3 DNA, CDR3 protein. The D gene is left open where the match is weak. Not every row has a clone size; where given, it reads once, few, many or a size class.

d_gene: .; j_gene: TRBJ2-7; v_gene: TRBV29-1; abundance: once; CDR3nt: TGCAGCGTTGAAGAAAGGGGGGGAGAGCAGTACTTC; CDR3aa: CSVEERGGEQYF
d_gene: TRBD2; j_gene: TRBJ2-1; v_gene: TRBV30; abundance: .; CDR3nt: TGTGCCTGGAGGTATTGGAGTGGACTAGCGGCTTACAATGAGCAGTTCTTC; CDR3aa: CAWRYWSGLAAYNEQFF
d_gene: .; j_gene: TRBJ2-4; v_gene: TRBV7-9; abundance: .; CDR3nt: TGTGCCAGCAGCCCCGCAGGGCCCAAAAACATTCAGTACTTC; CDR3aa: CASSPAGPKNIQYF
d_gene: TRBD2; j_gene: TRBJ2-5; v_gene: TRBV11-2; abundance: .; CDR3nt: TGTGCCAGCGGGACTAGCGGGAGGGATGAGACCCAGTACTTC; CDR3aa: CASGTSGRDETQYF
d_gene: TRBD1; j_gene: TRBJ2-7; v_gene: TRBV7-9; abundance: .; CDR3nt: TGTGCCAGCAGCGATTGGGGACAGGGCGTTTACGAGCAGTACTTC; CDR3aa: CASSDWGQGVYEQYF
d_gene: TRBD2; j_gene: TRBJ2-3; v_gene: TRBV27; abundance: once; CDR3nt: TGTGCCAGCAGTTCCGGCGGGGGGGGCGCGCAGTATTTT; CDR3aa: CASSSGGGGAQYF
d_gene: .; j_gene: TRBJ1-5; v_gene: TRBV9; abundance: .; CDR3nt: TGTGCCAGCAGCGCCGGGCGGGGGGTATTGGAGTTAAAGCATTTT; CDR3aa: CASSAGRGVLELKHF
d_gene: .; j_gene: TRBJ2-6; v_gene: TRBV5-1; abundance: .; CDR3nt: TGCGCCAGCAGCTTGGTTCAGCTAAGCCACTCTGGGGCCAACGTCCTGACTTTC; CDR3aa: CASSLVQLSHSGANVLTF
d_gene: .; j_gene: TRBJ2-7; v_gene: TRBV5-6; abundance: once; CDR3nt: TGTGCCAGCAGCCCGATGATACGAGAGGGCCCGACTTACGAGCAGTACTTC; CDR3aa: CASSPMIREGPTYEQYF
d_gene: .; j_gene: TRBJ1-5; v_gene: TRBV6-6; abundance: .; CDR3nt: TGTGCCAGCAGTTATAAGGGACAGCCCCAGCATTTT; CDR3aa: CASSYKGQPQHF
d_gene: .; j_gene: TRBJ2-3; v_gene: TRBV14; abundance: .; CDR3nt: TGTGCCAGCAGCCAAGATGTCCGGGCCCATACGCAGTATTTT; CDR3aa: CASSQDVRAHTQYF
d_gene: .; j_gene: TRBJ1-1; v_gene: TRBV5-4; abundance: .; CDR3nt: TGTGCCAGCAGCATTGGGACGGAAGCTTTCTTT; CDR3aa: CASSIGTEAFF
d_gene: .; j_gene: TRBJ1-2; v_gene: TRBV7-7; abundance: .; CDR3nt: TGTGCCAGCAGACTGGGGGCTTACTATGGCTACACCTTC; CDR3aa: CASRLGAYYGYTF
d_gene: .; j_gene: TRBJ2-2; v_gene: TRBV7-8; abundance: .; CDR3nt: TGTGCCAGCAGCTCCGGACAAACCTCGAGCACCGGGGAGCTGTTTTTT; CDR3aa: CASSSGQTSSTGELFF
d_gene: .; j_gene: TRBJ2-7; v_gene: TRBV5-4; abundance: .; CDR3nt: TGTGCCAGCAGCTTTAATGACAACTCCTACGAGCAGTACTTC; CDR3aa: CASSFNDNSYEQYF
d_gene: .; j_gene: TRBJ2-5; v_gene: TRBV29-1; abundance: .; CDR3nt: TGCAGCGTCCGACCCTCGGGCATGGAGGAGACCCAGTACTTC; CDR3aa: CSVRPSGMEETQYF
d_gene: TRBD2; j_gene: TRBJ2-7; v_gene: TRBV19; abundance: .; CDR3nt: TGTGCCACCTCGCCCGGGACTAGGACCTACGAGCAGTACTTC; CDR3aa: CATSPGTRTYEQYF
d_gene: .; j_gene: TRBJ1-2; v_gene: TRBV6-1; abundance: .; CDR3nt: TGTGCCAGCAGTGAATCCACGTCCCCCAGGGACCATGGCTACACCTTC; CDR3aa: CASSESTSPRDHGYTF
d_gene: TRBD1; j_gene: TRBJ2-7; v_gene: TRBV4-1; abundance: .; CDR3nt: TGCGCCAGCAGCCAAGATGCGACAGGGGCCTACGAGCAGTACTTC; CDR3aa: CASSQDATGAYEQYF
d_gene: .; j_gene: TRBJ2-7; v_gene: TRBV4-1; abundance: .; CDR3nt: TGCGCCAGCAGCCAAGAAGGTGGGGCCGGCGAGCAGTACTTC; CDR3aa: CASSQEGGAGEQYF
d_gene: TRBD2; j_gene: TRBJ2-7; v_gene: TRBV5-1; abundance: .; CDR3nt: TGCGCCAGCAGCTTGATCGGCGGGAGTTACGAGCAGTACTTC; CDR3aa: CASSLIGGSYEQYF
d_gene: .; j_gene: TRBJ2-2; v_gene: TRBV29-1; abundance: .; CDR3nt: TGCAGCGTTGAACGGGAAGGGGAGACCGGGGAGCTGTTTTTT; CDR3aa: CSVEREGETGELFF
d_gene: TRBD2; j_gene: TRBJ2-2; v_gene: TRBV7-6; abundance: .; CDR3nt: TGTGCCAGCAGCTTAATTGAGGCGGGAGGGACCGGGGAGCTGTTTTTT; CDR3aa: CASSLIEAGGTGELFF
d_gene: .; j_gene: TRBJ2-1; v_gene: TRBV11-3; abundance: .; CDR3nt: TGTGCCAGCAGCTCACGAAGCACCAATGAGCAGTTCTTC; CDR3aa: CASSSRSTNEQFF
d_gene: TRBD2; j_gene: TRBJ2-1; v_gene: TRBV29-1; abundance: .; CDR3nt: TGCAGCGTCCAGGGACTAGCGGGGTCCAGACCCTACAATGAGCAGTTCTTC; CDR3aa: CSVQGLAGSRPYNEQFF
d_gene: TRBD2; j_gene: TRBJ2-1; v_gene: TRBV27; abundance: .; CDR3nt: TGTGCCAGCACCTCTGGGACACAATGGACTAGCGGGATATACAATGAGCAGTTCTTC; CDR3aa: CASTSGTQWTSGIYNEQFF
d_gene: TRBD1; j_gene: TRBJ2-7; v_gene: TRBV7-8; abundance: few; CDR3nt: TGTGCCAGCAGCTCGACGGACAGGGTTCTTAGTGAGCAGTACTTC; CDR3aa: CASSSTDRVLSEQYF
d_gene: TRBD2; j_gene: TRBJ2-7; v_gene: TRBV7-9; abundance: once; CDR3nt: TGTGCCAGCAGCAGGACTAGAACCTACTACGAGCAGTACTTC; CDR3aa: CASSRTRTYYEQYF
d_gene: .; j_gene: TRBJ1-1; v_gene: TRBV28; abundance: .; CDR3nt: TGTGCCAGCATCCTGGTTCCGAACACTGAAGCTTTCTTT; CDR3aa: CASILVPNTEAFF
d_gene: TRBD2; j_gene: TRBJ2-7; v_gene: TRBV6-5; abundance: .; CDR3nt: TGTGCCAGCGTCGCTAGCGGGAACTACGGGCAGTACTTC; CDR3aa: CASVASGNYGQYF